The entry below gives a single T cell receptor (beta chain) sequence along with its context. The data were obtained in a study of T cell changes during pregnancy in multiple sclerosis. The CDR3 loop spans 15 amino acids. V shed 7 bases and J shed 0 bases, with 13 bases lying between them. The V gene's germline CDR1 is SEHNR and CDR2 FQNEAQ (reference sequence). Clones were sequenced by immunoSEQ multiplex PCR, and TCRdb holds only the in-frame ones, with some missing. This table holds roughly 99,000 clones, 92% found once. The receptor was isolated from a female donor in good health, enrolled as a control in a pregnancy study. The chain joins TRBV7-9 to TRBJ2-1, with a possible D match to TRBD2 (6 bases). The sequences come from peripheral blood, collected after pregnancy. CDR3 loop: CASTYRGSSYNEQFF. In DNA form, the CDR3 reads TGTGCCAGCACATACCGGGGGAGCTCCTACAATGAGCAGTTCTTC.